This T cell receptor (beta chain) was captured in a study of cytomegalovirus exposure and HLA in healthy donors. As to this clone: The antigen is not known.

Samples came from healthy bone marrow donors. This PCR relied on a set of 60 Vbeta primers and 13 Jbeta primers. Profiling relied on immunoSEQ multiplex PCR, and the TCRdb table lists in-frame clones only, not all of them. The sample includes 150,000 to 200,000 clones, under 80% of them seen just once. The CDR3 is 18 residues long. Per the germline V gene, CDR1 is MDHEN and CDR2 is SYDVKM. V lost 3 bases, J lost 0 bases, and 6 bases stayed unmatched. Whole-study findings and limits: CMV serostatus stood as the only immune exposure information on hand. One variant, a missense change in DCLRE1C, was linked in a later analysis to TCR beta V- and J-gene trimming. When a later analysis compared HLA-associated TCR beta chains with equally common others, the HLA-associated chains turned out to be more clonally expanded and to have lower generation probabilities.

This TCR was sampled from a female donor in good health and CMV-seronegative. The V gene is TRBV28, the J gene TRBJ2-3, with 13 positions matching TRBD2. The sequenced material came from PBMCs. The CDR3 DNA reads TGTGCCAGCAGTTTCACGGGACTAGCGGGATATAGCACAGATACGCAGTATTTT. Protein sequence: CASSFTGLAGYSTDTQYF.